The T cell receptor beta chain under discussion was sequenced for a study of graft-versus-host responses after intestinal transplantation. Study-level information: Recipients received multivisceral, liver-intestinal, or isolated intestinal transplants. Overall study findings and caveats: Early after transplant, HvG clones declined as circulating GvH clones peaked. Marrow from the recipient contained GvH clones, some of which had appeared first in ileum or blood.

This clone occurred a few times. The antigen is not known. Germline loops: CDR1 SGDLS, CDR2 YYNGEE. Trimming cost V 8 bases and J 1 base; bases outside gene matches: 7. This CDR3 contains 16 residues. Data came from immunoSEQ multiplex PCR; TCRdb stores just in-frame clones and leaves some out. The table shows approximately 19,000 clones, with roughly 87% occurring only once. The TCR comes from a human patient who received an intestinal transplant, so some T cells may come from the graft donor. The chain combines TRBV9 with TRBJ2-3; 13 positions match TRBD2. The sample in question was PBMCs, obtained 14 days after transplant. The CDR3 coding sequence is TGTGCCAGTACTAGCGGGGGGGCCTACGGCACAGATACGCAGTATTTT. This translates into CASTSGGAYGTDTQYF. Full variable domain (rest looked up from reference TRBV9 and TRBJ2-3): DSGVTQTPKHLITATGQRVTLRCSPRSGDLSVYWYQQSLDQGLQFLIQYYNGEERAKGNILERFSAQQFPDLHSELNLSSLELGDSALYFCASTSGGAYGTDTQYFGPGTRLTVL.